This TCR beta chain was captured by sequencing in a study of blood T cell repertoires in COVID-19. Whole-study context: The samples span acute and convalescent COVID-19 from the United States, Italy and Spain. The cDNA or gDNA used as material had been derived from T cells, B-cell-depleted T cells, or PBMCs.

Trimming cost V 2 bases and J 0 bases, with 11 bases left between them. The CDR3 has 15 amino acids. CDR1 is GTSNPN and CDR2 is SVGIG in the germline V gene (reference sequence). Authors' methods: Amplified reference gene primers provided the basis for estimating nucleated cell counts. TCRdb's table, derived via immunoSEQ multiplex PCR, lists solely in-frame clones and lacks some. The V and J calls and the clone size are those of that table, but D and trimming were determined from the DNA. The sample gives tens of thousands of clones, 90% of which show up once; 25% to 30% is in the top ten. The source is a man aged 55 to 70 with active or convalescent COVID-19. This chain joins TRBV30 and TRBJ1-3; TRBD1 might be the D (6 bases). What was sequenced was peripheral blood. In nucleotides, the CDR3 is TGTGCCTGGAGTCGGGACACCTTCTCTGGAAACACCATATATTTT. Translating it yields CAWSRDTFSGNTIYF. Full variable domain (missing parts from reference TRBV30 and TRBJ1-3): SQTIHQWPATLVQPVGSPLSLECTVEGTSNPNLYWYRQAAGRGLQLLFYSVGIGQISSEVPQNLSASRPQDRQFILSSKKLLLSDSGFYLCAWSRDTFSGNTIYFGEGSWLTVV.